Listed below are T cell receptor beta chains from one sample, sequenced in a study of shared clonotypes between healthy human individuals. Clones were sequenced by immunoSEQ multiplex PCR, and TCRdb holds only the in-frame ones, with some missing. Among about 600,000 clones listed, 95% to 96% were seen once. Sequenced sample: naive CD8+ T cells sorted from blood. Receptors were obtained from a woman aged 30 to 39 in good health. The CDR3 runs from the conserved cysteine through the conserved F or W. D genes are given only for firm matches. Rows give clone size only sometimes, using once, few, many, or a class for an expanded clone.

>TRBJ2-7|TRBD2|TRBV28|.
CASTRAHGRDEQYF
TGTGCCAGCACCCGAGCGCACGGGAGGGACGAGCAGTACTTC
>TRBJ2-1|.|TRBV9|.
CASSVVEGSSYNEQFF
TGTGCCAGCAGCGTAGTGGAAGGGAGTTCCTACAATGAGCAGTTCTTC
>TRBJ2-7|.|TRBV6-6|.
CASSYSGGGRYEQYF
TGTGCCAGCAGTTACTCAGGGGGAGGGCGCTACGAGCAGTACTTC
>TRBJ2-1|.|TRBV9|.
CASTWAEAYNEQFF
TGTGCCAGCACATGGGCGGAGGCTTACAATGAGCAGTTCTTC
>TRBJ2-1|TRBD2|TRBV28|.
CASSSGLAGNNEQFF
TGTGCCAGCAGTTCGGGACTAGCGGGCAACAATGAGCAGTTCTTC
>TRBJ2-5|TRBD2|TRBV9|.
CASSVGGSLYQETQYF
TGTGCCAGCAGCGTAGGCGGGAGCCTCTACCAAGAGACCCAGTACTTC
>TRBJ2-7|TRBD2|TRBV27|.
CASNRLAGESFEQYF
TGTGCCAGCAATAGACTAGCGGGAGAGTCCTTCGAGCAGTACTTC
>TRBJ1-1|.|TRBV5-4|once
CASSLAGSARAFF
TGTGCCAGCAGCTTGGCAGGTTCGGCTCGGGCTTTCTTT
>TRBJ2-1|TRBD2|TRBV7-3|.
CASSLNPLRGRVQFF
TGTGCCAGCAGCTTAAACCCCCTGAGAGGGAGGGTTCAGTTCTTC
>TRBJ2-5|TRBD2|TRBV5-4|.
CASRRTLAGARETQYF
TGTGCCAGCAGGCGGACTCTAGCGGGAGCTCGGGAGACCCAGTACTTC
>TRBJ2-5|TRBD2|TRBV28|.
CASSLLAGAGQETQYF
TGTGCCAGCAGTCTCCTAGCGGGAGCAGGGCAAGAGACCCAGTACTTC
>TRBJ2-2|.|TRBV7-6|once
CASSLEGGGTGELFF
TGTGCCAGCAGCTTAGAGGGGGGCGGCACCGGGGAGCTGTTTTTT
>TRBJ1-1|.|TRBV9|.
CASSQGGGTEAFF
TGTGCCAGCAGCCAGGGCGGTGGCACTGAAGCTTTCTTT
>TRBJ1-1|TRBD1|TRBV12-5|.
CASGPGTGGTEAFF
TGTGCTAGTGGCCCAGGGACAGGAGGAACTGAAGCTTTCTTT
>TRBJ1-1|.|TRBV28|.
CASSLDWGIDTEAFF
TGTGCCAGCAGTTTGGATTGGGGCATTGACACTGAAGCTTTCTTT
>TRBJ2-1|.|TRBV27|.
CASSFRGSYNEQFF
TGTGCCAGCTCGTTTCGGGGGTCGTACAATGAGCAGTTCTTC
>TRBJ2-6|.|TRBV27|.
CASSSGANVLTF
TGTGCCAGCAGTTCCGGGGCCAACGTCCTGACTTTC
>TRBJ2-1|.|TRBV2|.
CASSVPPSEQFF
TGTGCCAGCAGTGTTCCCCCCTCTGAGCAGTTCTTC
>TRBJ2-2|.|TRBV9|.
CASSLGGFGELFF
TGTGCCAGCAGCTTGGGGGGCTTCGGGGAGCTGTTTTTT
>TRBJ1-1|.|TRBV2|.
CASSEGYTEAFF
TGTGCCAGCAGTGAGGGGTACACTGAAGCTTTCTTT
>TRBJ1-1|.|TRBV11-2|.
CASSATGAGAFF
TGTGCCAGCAGCGCTACGGGGGCGGGGGCTTTCTTT
>TRBJ1-5|.|TRBV7-8|.
CASSQGQRSNQPQHF
TGTGCCAGCAGCCAGGGACAAAGAAGCAATCAGCCCCAGCATTTT
>TRBJ2-1|TRBD2|TRBV27|.
CASSLTSGGGVYNEQFF
TGTGCCAGCAGTCTTACTAGCGGGGGAGGGGTGTACAATGAGCAGTTCTTC
>TRBJ2-3|TRBD2|TRBV7-9|.
CASSPQRESTDTQYF
TGTGCCAGCAGCCCTCAGCGGGAGTCCACAGATACGCAGTATTTT
>TRBJ1-2|.|TRBV7-9|.
CASVVSGENYGYTF
TGTGCCAGTGTTGTTTCGGGGGAAAACTATGGCTACACCTTC
>TRBJ2-7|TRBD2|TRBV5-4|.
CASSSPPGLAGSHEQYF
TGTGCCAGCAGCTCTCCTCCGGGACTAGCGGGATCCCACGAGCAGTACTTC
>TRBJ2-7|TRBD2|TRBV2|.
CASTPGSGRAWDEQYF
TGTGCCAGCACTCCCGGAAGCGGGAGAGCTTGGGACGAGCAGTACTTC
>TRBJ1-2|.|TRBV4-1|.
CASSQDQGTGSIYGYTF
TGCGCCAGCAGCCAAGATCAAGGTACAGGATCGATCTATGGCTACACCTTC
>TRBJ2-3|.|TRBV7-2|.
CASQPMGVLTDTQYF
TGTGCCAGCCAACCCATGGGCGTCTTGACAGATACGCAGTATTTT
>TRBJ2-7|.|TRBV5-5|.
CASSLAQNYYEQYF
TGTGCCAGCAGCTTGGCTCAGAACTACTACGAGCAGTACTTC
>TRBJ2-7|.|TRBV28|few
CASSASRGSAYAQYF
TGTGCCAGCAGTGCCTCCAGGGGTTCAGCCTACGCGCAGTACTTC
>TRBJ2-1|.|TRBV30|.
CAWRTISSYNEQFF
TGTGCCTGGAGAACTATAAGCTCCTACAATGAGCAGTTCTTC
>TRBJ2-7|TRBD2|TRBV19|.
CASSMVLAGVFREQYF
TGTGCCAGTAGTATGGTACTAGCGGGAGTGTTTCGCGAGCAGTACTTC
>TRBJ1-5|.|TRBV27|.
CASSSTDQGGPQHF
TGTGCCAGCAGTTCCACGGACCAAGGGGGGCCCCAGCATTTT
>TRBJ2-3|TRBD2|TRBV5-8|.
CASSLGLAGDDLTDTQYF
TGTGCCAGCAGCTTGGGACTAGCGGGAGATGATCTCACAGATACGCAGTATTTT
>TRBJ1-3|.|TRBV9|.
CASSGLGNTIYF
TGTGCCAGCAGCGGACTAGGAAACACCATATATTTT
>TRBJ2-7|.|TRBV19|.
CASVRENPYEQYF
TGTGCCAGCGTCCGGGAAAACCCCTACGAGCAGTACTTC
>TRBJ2-7|.|TRBV6-6|.
CASSYTGANEQYF
TGTGCCAGCAGTTACACGGGAGCGAACGAGCAGTACTTC
>TRBJ2-7|.|TRBV4-2|.
CASSQGGRAHHEQYF
TGTGCCAGCAGCCAAGGGGGAAGGGCCCATCACGAGCAGTACTTC
>TRBJ2-7|.|TRBV6-1|.
CASKPSPYSHEQYF
TGTGCCAGCAAGCCTAGCCCCTACTCGCACGAGCAGTACTTC
>TRBJ1-2|.|TRBV9|.
CASSVESGPYGYTF
TGTGCCAGCAGCGTAGAATCAGGACCCTATGGCTACACCTTC
>TRBJ2-4|TRBD1|TRBV2|.
CASSRGGEGKNIQYF
TGTGCCAGCAGTAGAGGGGGCGAGGGCAAAAACATTCAGTACTTC
>TRBJ2-3|.|TRBV7-9|.
CASSLAGPTDTQYF
TGTGCCAGCAGCTTAGCGGGTCCGACAGATACGCAGTATTTT
>TRBJ2-7|.|TRBV9|.
CASSLNTGTPPYEQYF
TGTGCCAGCAGCCTCAATACCGGGACACCACCCTACGAGCAGTACTTC
>TRBJ2-7|.|TRBV7-9|.
CASSRATYEQYF
TGTGCCAGCAGCCGGGCTACCTACGAGCAGTACTTC
>TRBJ2-1|TRBD2|TRBV19|once
CASSTWTSGGFWEQFF
TGTGCCAGTAGTACGTGGACTAGCGGGGGGTTTTGGGAGCAGTTCTTC
>TRBJ2-1|.|TRBV10-3|.
CAISDSLSYNEQFF
TGTGCCATCAGCGACTCACTCTCCTACAATGAGCAGTTCTTC
>TRBJ2-7|TRBD1|TRBV5-1|.
CASSPDRAHEQYF
TGCGCCAGCAGCCCGGACAGGGCCCACGAGCAGTACTTC
>TRBJ2-1|.|TRBV4-1|.
CASSQDWGLRQFF
TGCGCCAGCAGCCAAGATTGGGGACTCAGGCAGTTCTTC
>TRBJ2-4|TRBD1|TRBV7-9|.
CASNPTGANIQYF
TGTGCCAGCAACCCAACAGGGGCGAACATTCAGTACTTC
>TRBJ2-1|.|TRBV5-4|.
CASSLGGGHEQFF
TGTGCCAGCAGCTTGGGGGGTGGACATGAGCAGTTCTTC
>TRBJ1-1|TRBD1|TRBV7-9|.
CASSPRTGVRTEAFF
TGTGCCAGCAGCCCTCGGACAGGGGTTCGTACTGAAGCTTTCTTT